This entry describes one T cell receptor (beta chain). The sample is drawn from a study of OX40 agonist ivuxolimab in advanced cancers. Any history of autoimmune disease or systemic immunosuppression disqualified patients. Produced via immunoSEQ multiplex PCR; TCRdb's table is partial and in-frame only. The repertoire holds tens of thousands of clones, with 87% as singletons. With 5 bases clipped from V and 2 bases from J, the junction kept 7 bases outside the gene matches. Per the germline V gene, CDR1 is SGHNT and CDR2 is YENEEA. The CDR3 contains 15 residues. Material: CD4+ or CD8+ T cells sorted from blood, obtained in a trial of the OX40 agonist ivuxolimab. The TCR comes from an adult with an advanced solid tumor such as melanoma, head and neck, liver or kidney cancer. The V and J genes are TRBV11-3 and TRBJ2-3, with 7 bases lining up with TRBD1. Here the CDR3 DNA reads TGTGCCAGCAGCCAACAGGGGTCTCTCACAGATACGCAGTATTTT. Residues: CASSQQGSLTDTQYF.